The 30 T cell receptor beta chains below all came from one sample that was sequenced in a study of CD8 T cells in Susac syndrome. RNA totalling about 0.45 to 1 ug underwent reverse transcription with random hexamers. TCRdb recomputed calls from the immunoSEQ multiplex PCR reads with MiXCR, one row per CDR3 protein. The sample holds tens of thousands of distinct CDR3 sequences, 90% to 95% seen once. The sample taken for sequencing was CD8+ T cells from PBMCs. The receptor set was obtained from a human donor in good health.

The CDR3 bases are TGTGCCACAGGGGGGGGAAGTCAGCCCCAGCATTTT. It is translated as CATGGGSQPQHF. The chain combines TRBV19 with TRBJ1-5; 7 bases align to TRBD1. The CDR3 is 12 amino acids. The V gene's germline CDR1 is LNHDA and CDR2 SQIVND (reference sequence). V was pared by 10 bases and J by 6 bases, with 6 bases of the junction left unmatched.

The CDR3 DNA sequence: TGTGCCAGCAGGATCATGAACACTGAAGCTTTCTTT. Protein sequence: CASRIMNTEAFF. This rearrangement joins TRBV28 to TRBJ1-1, with D unresolved. This CDR3 has 12 amino acids. The ends were cut back, 6 bases at V and 0 bases at J, with 5 bases in the middle. Germline V lookup: CDR1 MDHEN, CDR2 SYDVKM.

This clonotype has only one observation. V usage is TRBV12-3 or TRBV12-4 and J usage is TRBJ1-5, with a possible D match to TRBD1 (6 bases). The V gene lost 4 bases and the J gene lost 1 base, with 11 bases spanning the gap. The CDR3 runs to 15 residues. As DNA, the CDR3 is TGTGCCAGCAGTTCCCGGGACACAAGCAATCAGCCCCAGCATTTT. It translates to CASSSRDTSNQPQHF.

V usage is TRBV27 and J usage is TRBJ1-1; no reliable D call. This CDR3 has 13 residues. The germline V and J ends were trimmed by 1 base and 8 bases, with 11 bases remaining between them. Germline assignment: CDR1 MNHEY and CDR2 SMNVEV (reference sequence). CDR3 region: CASSLWVQGEAFF. The CDR3 coding sequence is TGTGCCAGCAGTTTATGGGTGCAAGGGGAAGCTTTCTTT.

The chain employs TRBV3-1 and TRBJ2-7; TRBD2 matches at 11 bases. Germline CDR1 LGHDT, CDR2 YNNKEL (reference sequence). The ends lost 8 bases at V and 6 bases at J; junction bases unmatched: 6. CDR3 length equals 13 residues. As DNA, the CDR3 is TGTGCCAGCCAGACTAGCGGGACGGGCGAGCAGTACTTC. Amino acid sequence: CASQTSGTGEQYF.

This clonotype was recorded once. V is TRBV29-1 and J is TRBJ2-2; D not certain. The CDR3 extends over 16 amino acids. V was clipped by 6 bases and J by 1 base, with 18 bases between them. Looked up from germline, CDR1 is SQVTM and CDR2 is ANQGSEA. CDR3 DNA sequence: TGCAGCGTGAGGAGAAAGGCGGAGCTGAACACCGGGGAGCTGTTTTTT. Protein sequence: CSVRRKAELNTGELFF.

The V gene is TRBV9, the J gene TRBJ1-4; maybe TRBD1 (5 bases). Trimming removed 5 bases at V and 8 bases at J, with 16 bases between. Germline V gene data show CDR1 as SGDLS and CDR2 as YYNGEE. This CDR3 has 14 amino acids. CDR3 in amino acids: CASRGDLMEEKLFF. For the CDR3, the DNA is TGTGCCAGCAGGGGGGACTTAATGGAAGAAAAACTGTTTTTT.

This clonotype was counted a few times. The chain is built from TRBV30 and TRBJ2-7, with D unresolved. The CDR3 contains 15 residues. Germline V gene data show CDR1 as GTSNPN and CDR2 as SVGIG (reference sequence). The ends were cut back, 3 bases at V and 0 bases at J, with 15 bases in the middle. The CDR3 here is CAWSALTFSSYEQYF. DNA of the CDR3: TGTGCCTGGAGCGCCCTCACGTTCAGCTCCTACGAGCAGTACTTC.

The V call is TRBV12-3 or TRBV12-4, the J call TRBJ2-2; D remains unclear. The CDR3 totals 14 residues. V was shortened by 5 bases and J by 4 bases, with 11 bases between the two germline ends. The CDR3 protein is CASSPFGPTGELFF. The CDR3 region has the DNA TGTGCCAGCAGTCCATTTGGGCCCACCGGGGAGCTGTTTTTT.

J is TRBJ2-7 and V is TRBV14; D might be TRBD1 (6 bases). The germline CDR1 and CDR2 sequences are SGHDN and FVKESK. The CDR3 consists of 13 residues. Trimming left V 4 bases short and J 6 bases short, with 13 bases between. In DNA form, the CDR3 reads TGTGCCAGCAGCCCATCCTCAGGGGCCGAGCAGTACTTC. Amino acid sequence: CASSPSSGAEQYF.

This sequence joins TRBV4-1 and TRBJ2-1; TRBD1 aligns across 9 bases. Unmatched junction bases numbered 8, after V lost 2 bases and J lost 9 bases. Looked up from germline, CDR1 is MGHRA and CDR2 is YSYEKL. This CDR3 comprises 15 residues. CDR3 nucleotide sequence: TGCGCCAGCAGCCAAATTGCCGGGACAGGGATTGAGCAGTTCTTC. Encoded protein: CASSQIAGTGIEQFF.

This rearrangement joins TRBV19 to TRBJ2-4, with 8 bases that match TRBD1. Per germline, CDR1 LNHDA and CDR2 SQIVND (reference sequence). There are 17 residues in the CDR3. Unmatched junction bases numbered 11, after V lost 5 bases and J lost 2 bases. For the CDR3, the DNA is TGTGCCAGTAGTTGGTCGGCAGGGGGCTTATCCAAAAACATTCAGTACTTC. Translated, it gives CASSWSAGGLSKNIQYF. The full variable domain, its missing parts supplied by reference TRBV19 and TRBJ2-4, is DGGITQSPKYLFRKEGQNVTLSCEQNLNHDAMYWYRQDPGQGLRLIYYSQIVNDFQKGDIAEGYSVSREKKESFPLTVTSAQKNPTAFYLCASSWSAGGLSKNIQYFGAGTRLSVL.

This chain connects TRBV7-9 to TRBJ2-1, with D possibly being TRBD2 (5 bases). Trimming pared 7 bases from V and 8 bases from J, leaving 15 bases between. Germline V gene data show CDR1 as SEHNR and CDR2 as FQNEAQ (reference sequence). The CDR3 spans 13 residues. CDR3 loop: CASTSTLRDEQFF. The CDR3 DNA reads TGTGCCAGCACCTCCACTCTGAGGGATGAGCAGTTCTTC.

This chain connects TRBV5-1 to TRBJ1-4; D gene uncertain. The CDR3 spans 16 residues. CDR1 is SGHRS and CDR2 is YFSETQ in the germline V gene. V lost 0 bases, J lost 3 bases, and 12 bases lay in between. CDR3 residues: CASSLAESVANEKLFF. The CDR3 DNA sequence: TGCGCCAGCAGCTTGGCCGAATCCGTGGCTAATGAAAAACTGTTTTTT. Complete variable domain (other parts from reference TRBV5-1 and TRBJ1-4): KAGVTQTPRYLIKTRGQQVTLSCSPISGHRSVSWYQQTPGQGLQFLFEYFSETQRNKGNFPGRFSGRQFSNSRSEMNVSTLELGDSALYLCASSLAESVANEKLFFGSGTQLSVL.

The V gene is TRBV10-3, the J gene TRBJ2-7; 7 bases map to TRBD1. This CDR3 is built from 14 residues. Germline lookup yields CDR1 ENHRY and CDR2 SYGVKD. The V gene end was trimmed by 9 bases and the J gene end by 5 bases; junction bases not matched to a gene: 13. The CDR3: CAMGTVLSGHEQYF. Written as DNA, the CDR3 is TGTGCCATGGGGACAGTTCTTTCAGGACACGAGCAGTACTTC.

This chain connects TRBV7-9 to TRBJ1-5, with D perhaps matching TRBD1 (5 bases). V shed 4 bases and J shed 7 bases, with 29 bases lying between them. Per the germline V gene, CDR1 is SEHNR and CDR2 is FQNEAQ (reference sequence). The CDR3 extends over 19 amino acids. CDR3 sequence (DNA): TGTGCCAGCAGCTCCCCTTCAAGATACAGGAGCCCCTCTTTCCAGCCCCAGCATTTT. It yields the protein CASSSPSRYRSPSFQPQHF. Filled out from reference TRBV7-9 and TRBJ1-5, the complete variable domain reads DTGVSQNPRHKITKRGQNVTFRCDPISEHNRLYWYRQTLGQGPEFLTYFQNEAQLEKSRLLSDRFSAERPKGSFSTLEIQRTEQGDSAMYLCASSSPSRYRSPSFQPQHFGDGTRLSIL.

The chain recombines TRBV5-1 with TRBJ2-3, with 11 positions matching TRBD2. CDR3 length: 15 residues. The trim removed 4 bases at V and 6 bases at J, leaving 7 bases unmatched. CDR1 is SGHRS, CDR2 YFSETQ, per germline. In DNA, the CDR3 is TGCGCCAGCAGCCGGGCGTCTAGCGGGAGGGATACGCAGTATTTT. Translated: CASSRASSGRDTQYF.

This sequence joins TRBV29-1 and TRBJ2-7; D is undetermined. The V end was cut by 0 bases, the J end by 6 bases, with 15 bases between. This CDR3 spans 14 amino acids. Germline CDR1 SQVTM, CDR2 ANQGSEA. CDR3 coding DNA: TGCAGCGTTGAAGATAGGGCGCTCGGGCTCGAGCAGTACTTC. Protein product: CSVEDRALGLEQYF.

The chain links TRBV2 to TRBJ2-1; 10 nucleotides match TRBD2. The germline V gene has CDR1 SNHLY and CDR2 FYNNEI. Trimming cost V 4 bases and J 3 bases; bases outside gene matches: 3. The CDR3 runs to 15 residues. The CDR3 DNA sequence: TGTGCCAGCAGTGTAGCGGGAGGACTCTACAATGAGCAGTTCTTC. Amino acids: CASSVAGGLYNEQFF. The variable domain in full, with the rest retrieved from reference TRBV2 and TRBJ2-1, is EPEVTQTPSHQVTQMGQEVILRCVPISNHLYFYWYRQILGQKVEFLVSFYNNEISEKSEIFDDQFSVERPDGSNFTLKIRSTKLEDSAMYFCASSVAGGLYNEQFFGPGTRLTVL.

The chain uses TRBV2 and TRBJ2-1; 8 bases are a match to TRBD1. Germline assignment: CDR1 SNHLY and CDR2 FYNNEI. V was clipped by 4 bases and J by 7 bases; unmatched bases: 6. This CDR3 comprises 14 residues. Here the CDR3 reads CASSVGTGLNEQFF. In nucleotides, the CDR3 is TGTGCCAGCAGTGTTGGGACAGGCCTAAATGAGCAGTTCTTC.

J is TRBJ2-1 and V is TRBV2; a weak D match, TRBD1 (5 bases). The germline V gene has CDR1 SNHLY and CDR2 FYNNEI. CDR3 length: 12 residues. V dropped 8 bases and J dropped 7 bases, with 12 bases sitting between them. CDR3 sequence reads: CASLGAENEQFF. Written as DNA, the CDR3 is TGTGCCAGCCTTGGGGCGGAAAATGAGCAGTTCTTC.

This chain connects TRBV7-9 to TRBJ1-5; D uncertain. The CDR3 has 12 residues. V lost 5 bases and J lost 4, with 6 bases in between. Germline V gene sequence: CDR1 SEHNR, CDR2 FQNEAQ (reference sequence). In DNA form, the CDR3 reads TGTGCCAGCAGCAAAGATAATCAGCCCCAGCATTTT. Its protein product is CASSKDNQPQHF.

The chain combines TRBV19 with TRBJ2-3, with TRBD2 matching 11 bases. This CDR3 has 14 residues. With V trimmed by 7 bases and J by 2 bases, 2 bases remained unmatched. Germline assignment: CDR1 LNHDA and CDR2 SQIVND (reference sequence). CDR3 bases: TGTGCCAGTAAACTAGCGGGGGTCACAGATACGCAGTATTTT. It yields the protein CASKLAGVTDTQYF.

This clonotype was seen once. One junction end disagrees with the germline gene, perhaps due to a read error. The V call is TRBV20-1, the J call TRBJ2-1; D not certain. The CDR3 is 10 amino acids. From germline, CDR1 is DFQATT and CDR2 SNEGSKA (reference sequence). CDR3 region: CSAGDNEQFF. As DNA, the CDR3 is TGCAGTGCTGGAGACAATGAGCAGTTCTTC.

The chain links TRBV6-5 to TRBJ2-1, with D possibly TRBD1 on 6 matching bases. The V gene lost 9 bases and the J gene lost 4 bases, with 10 bases spanning the gap. The CDR3 has 12 amino acids. Germline CDR1 is MNHEY and CDR2 is SVGAGI. CDR3 sequence (DNA): TGTGCCAGTAAACAGGGTTACAATGAGCAGTTCTTC. This translates into CASKQGYNEQFF.

This chain links TRBV7-2 with TRBJ2-1; no reliable D call. V lost 1 base and J 10 bases, leaving 5 bases between the germline ends. Germline-derived CDR1 and CDR2 are SGHTA and FQGNSA. CDR3 length: 11 amino acids. CDR3 nucleotide sequence: TGTGCCAGCAGCTTAGAAGAAGAGCAGTTCTTC. It codes for CASSLEEEQFF.

The V call is TRBV20-1, the J call TRBJ1-2; D remains ambiguous. Germline CDR1 reads DFQATT; CDR2 reads SNEGSKA (reference sequence). The CDR3 is made up of 12 amino acids. The CDR3 DNA sequence: TGCAGACCTAGTGGGGTAAACTATGGCTACACCTTC. Translation: CRPSGVNYGYTF.

The J gene is TRBJ2-7, the V gene TRBV28, with no clear D. V lost 5 bases, J lost 6 bases, and 14 bases lay in between. CDR3 size: 13 residues. Germline assignment: CDR1 MDHEN and CDR2 SYDVKM. This chain's CDR3 is CASSPPPPFEQYF. The CDR3 DNA sequence: TGTGCCAGCAGTCCTCCCCCTCCGTTCGAGCAGTACTTC. Variable domain in full (rest from reference TRBV28 and TRBJ2-7): DVKVTQSSRYLVKRTGEKVFLECVQDMDHENMFWYRQDPGLGLRLIYFSYDVKMKEKGDIPEGYSVSREKKERFSLILESASTNQTSMYLCASSPPPPFEQYFGPGTRLTVT.

A single count supports this clonotype. The gene calls are TRBV28 and TRBJ2-7; TRBD1 might be the D (6 bases). Germline CDR1 reads MDHEN; CDR2 reads SYDVKM. V was pared by 5 bases and J by 1 base, with 12 bases between. The CDR3 length is 14 residues. The CDR3 is CASSPRTESYEQYF. The CDR3 coding sequence is TGTGCCAGCAGTCCACGGACAGAATCCTACGAGCAGTACTTC.

The chain employs TRBV28 and TRBJ2-1; TRBD1 agrees at 8 bases. Germline V gene sequence: CDR1 MDHEN, CDR2 SYDVKM. The length of the CDR3 is 15 residues. The V segment lost 5 bases and the J segment 3 bases; nucleotides outside the gene matches: 6. The CDR3 is CASSPRQGSYNEQFF. The DNA of the CDR3 is TGTGCCAGCAGTCCCCGACAGGGGAGCTACAATGAGCAGTTCTTC. The full variable domain, with the rest looked up from reference TRBV28 and TRBJ2-1, is DVKVTQSSRYLVKRTGEKVFLECVQDMDHENMFWYRQDPGLGLRLIYFSYDVKMKEKGDIPEGYSVSREKKERFSLILESASTNQTSMYLCASSPRQGSYNEQFFGPGTRLTVL.